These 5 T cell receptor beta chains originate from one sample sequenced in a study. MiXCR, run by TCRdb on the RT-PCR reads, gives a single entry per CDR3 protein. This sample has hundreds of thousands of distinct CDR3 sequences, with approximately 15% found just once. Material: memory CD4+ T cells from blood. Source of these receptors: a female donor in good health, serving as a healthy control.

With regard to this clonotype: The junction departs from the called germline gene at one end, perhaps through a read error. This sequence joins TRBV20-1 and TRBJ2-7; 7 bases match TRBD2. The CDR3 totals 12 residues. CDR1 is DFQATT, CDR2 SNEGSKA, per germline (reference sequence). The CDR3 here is CSARDTRGRTHF. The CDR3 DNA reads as TGCAGTGCTAGAGATACACGCGGGAGAACGCACTTC.

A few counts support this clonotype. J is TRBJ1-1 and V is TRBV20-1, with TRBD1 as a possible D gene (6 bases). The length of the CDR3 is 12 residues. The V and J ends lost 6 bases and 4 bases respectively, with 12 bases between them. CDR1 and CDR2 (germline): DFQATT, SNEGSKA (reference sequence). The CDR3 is CSAFAGVTEAFF. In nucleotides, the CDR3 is TGCAGTGCCTTTGCAGGGGTCACTGAAGCTTTCTTT.

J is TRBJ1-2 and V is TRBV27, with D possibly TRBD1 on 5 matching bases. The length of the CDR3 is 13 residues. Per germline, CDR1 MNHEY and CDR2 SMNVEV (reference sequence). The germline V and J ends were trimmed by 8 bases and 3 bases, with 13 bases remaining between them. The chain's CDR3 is CASGGGGDYGYTF. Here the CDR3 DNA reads TGTGCCAGCGGTGGGGGGGGAGACTATGGCTACACCTTC.

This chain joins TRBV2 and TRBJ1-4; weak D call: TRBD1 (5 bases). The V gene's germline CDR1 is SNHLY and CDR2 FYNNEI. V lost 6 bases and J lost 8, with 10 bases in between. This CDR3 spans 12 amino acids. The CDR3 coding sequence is TGTGCCAGCAGCGGGGACGAAGAAAAACTGTTTTTT. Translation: CASSGDEEKLFF.

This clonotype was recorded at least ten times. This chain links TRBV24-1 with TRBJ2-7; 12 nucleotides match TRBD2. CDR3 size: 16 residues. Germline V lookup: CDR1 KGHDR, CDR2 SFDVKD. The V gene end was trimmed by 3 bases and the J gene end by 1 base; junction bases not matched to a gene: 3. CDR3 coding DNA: TGTGCCACCAGTGATACCGGGACTAGCGGGTCCTACGAGCAGTACTTC. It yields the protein CATSDTGTSGSYEQYF.